The entry below describes one T cell receptor beta chain. Its antigen remains unknown. Trimming at V came to 4 bases and at J to 0 bases, leaving 8 bases not matched to a gene. The CDR3 totals 16 residues. Germline-derived CDR1 and CDR2 are GTSNPN and SVGIG (reference sequence). The data stem from a study of cytomegalovirus exposure and HLA in healthy donors. Broader study findings: A later analysis, which compared TCR beta chains of equal frequency, found the HLA-associated ones more clonally expanded. Some V segments could not be told apart, so they were left out, TRBV6-2 and TRBV6-3 among them.

Primers: 60 Vbeta forward and 13 Jbeta reverse. Repertoires were generated with immunoSEQ multiplex PCR, while TCRdb's copy carries only in-frame clones and drops some. The repertoire holds some 65,000 clones, about 72% seen once, with roughly 25% in the top ten. This receptor was identified in a middle-aged man in good health and CMV-seropositive. The sequenced material came from PBMCs. The chain joins TRBV30 to TRBJ1-5, with TRBD1 matching 8 bases. The CDR3 here is CAWTLGTGHSNQPQHF. The CDR3 region has the DNA TGTGCCTGGACCCTTGGGACAGGACATAGCAATCAGCCCCAGCATTTT.